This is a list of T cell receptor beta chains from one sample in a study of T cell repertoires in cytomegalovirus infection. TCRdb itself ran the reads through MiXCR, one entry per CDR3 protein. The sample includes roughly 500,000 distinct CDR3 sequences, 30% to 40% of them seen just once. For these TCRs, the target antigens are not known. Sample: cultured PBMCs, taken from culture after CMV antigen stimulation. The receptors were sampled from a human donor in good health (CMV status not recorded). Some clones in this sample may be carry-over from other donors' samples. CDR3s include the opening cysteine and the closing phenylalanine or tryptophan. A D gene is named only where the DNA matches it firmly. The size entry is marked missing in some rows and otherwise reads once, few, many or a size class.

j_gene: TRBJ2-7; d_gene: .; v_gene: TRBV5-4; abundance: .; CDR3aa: CASSLTYGSAEQYF; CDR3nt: TGTGCCAGCAGTCTGACCTACGGGTCCGCCGAGCAGTACTTC
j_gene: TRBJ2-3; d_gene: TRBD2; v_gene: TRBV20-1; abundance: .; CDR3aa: CSARDSTSDFTDTQYF; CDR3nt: TGCAGTGCTAGAGATTCGACTAGCGACTTCACAGATACGCAGTATTTT
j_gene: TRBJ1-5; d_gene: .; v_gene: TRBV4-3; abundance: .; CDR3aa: CASSQEVGNQPQHF; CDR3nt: TGCGCCAGCAGCCAAGAGGTGGGCAATCAGCCCCAGCATTTT
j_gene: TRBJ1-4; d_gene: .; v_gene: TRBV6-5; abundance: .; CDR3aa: CASSYSPATNEKLFF; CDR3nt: TGTGCCAGCAGTTACTCGCCGGCAACTAATGAAAAACTGTTTTTT
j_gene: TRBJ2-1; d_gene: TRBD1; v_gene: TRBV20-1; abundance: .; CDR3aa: CSSEKPGQGASDEQFF; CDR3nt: TGCAGCAGTGAAAAACCGGGACAGGGGGCTTCAGATGAGCAGTTCTTC
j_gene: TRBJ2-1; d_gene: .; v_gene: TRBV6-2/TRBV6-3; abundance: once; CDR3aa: CASSYRGADSSYNEQFF; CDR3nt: TGTGCCAGCAGTTACCGAGGAGCGGACAGCTCCTACAATGAGCAGTTCTTC
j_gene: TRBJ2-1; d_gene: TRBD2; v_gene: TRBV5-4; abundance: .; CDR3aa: CASSLRSSGRAGNEQFF; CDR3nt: TGTGCCAGCAGCTTGAGGTCTAGCGGGAGGGCCGGCAATGAGCAGTTCTTC
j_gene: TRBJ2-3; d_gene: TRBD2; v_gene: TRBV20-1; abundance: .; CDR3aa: CSARGSGRSLRTDTQYF; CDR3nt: TGCAGTGCTAGAGGAAGCGGGAGGAGCCTGCGCACAGATACGCAGTATTTT
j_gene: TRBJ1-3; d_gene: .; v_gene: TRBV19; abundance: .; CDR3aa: CASSLAQASGNTIYF; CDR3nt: TGTGCCAGTAGCCTAGCTCAGGCCTCTGGAAACACCATATATTTT
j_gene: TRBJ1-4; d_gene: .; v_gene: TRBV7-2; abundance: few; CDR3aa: CASSIQGTTNEKLFF; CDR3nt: TGTGCCAGCAGCATCCAGGGGACTACTAATGAAAAACTGTTTTTT
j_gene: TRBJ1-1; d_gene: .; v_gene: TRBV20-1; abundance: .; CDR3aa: CSARQGGKNTEAFF; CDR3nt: TGCAGTGCTAGACAGGGAGGTAAGAACACTGAAGCTTTCTTT
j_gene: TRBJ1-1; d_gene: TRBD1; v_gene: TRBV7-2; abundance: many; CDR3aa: CASSPGGWTGTGRRKLNTEAFF; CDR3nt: TGTGCCAGCAGCCCAGGAGGGTGGACCGGGACAGGTCGAAGAAAATTGAACACTGAAGCTTTCTTT
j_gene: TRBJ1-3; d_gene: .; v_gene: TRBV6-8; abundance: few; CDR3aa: CASSYSPTGSGNTIYF; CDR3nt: TGTGCCAGCAGTTATAGTCCCACAGGGTCCGGAAACACCATATATTTT
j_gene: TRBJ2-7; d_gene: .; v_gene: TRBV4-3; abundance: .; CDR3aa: CASSQDWQGSYEQYF; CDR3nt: TGCGCCAGCAGCCAAGATTGGCAGGGGTCCTACGAGCAGTACTTC
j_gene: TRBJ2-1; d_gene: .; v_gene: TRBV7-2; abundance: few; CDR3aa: CASSPGYQFRFF; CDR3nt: TGTGCCAGCAGCCCGGGTTATCAATTCCGGTTCTTC
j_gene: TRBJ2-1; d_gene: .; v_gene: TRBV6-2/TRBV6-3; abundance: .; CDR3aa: CASTRTWDRNNEQFF; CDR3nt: TGTGCCAGCACCAGAACCTGGGACCGGAACAATGAGCAGTTCTTC
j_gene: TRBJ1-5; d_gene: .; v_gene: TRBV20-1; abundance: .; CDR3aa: CSARRGPSNQPQHF; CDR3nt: TGCAGTGCTAGGAGGGGCCCTAGCAATCAGCCCCAGCATTTT
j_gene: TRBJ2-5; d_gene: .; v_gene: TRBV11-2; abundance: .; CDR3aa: CASSLVRTGLVRETQYF; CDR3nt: TGTGCCAGCAGCTTAGTCCGTACAGGGTTGGTTCGAGAGACCCAGTACTTC
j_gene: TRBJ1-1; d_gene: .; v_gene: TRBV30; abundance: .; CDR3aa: CAWNRRRRVEAFF; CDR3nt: TGTGCCTGGAACCGAAGACGGCGGGTTGAAGCTTTCTTT
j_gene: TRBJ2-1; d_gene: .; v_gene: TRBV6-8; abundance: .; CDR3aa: CASSYVRGDEQFF; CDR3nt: TGTGCCAGCAGTTACGTCAGGGGGGATGAGCAGTTCTTC
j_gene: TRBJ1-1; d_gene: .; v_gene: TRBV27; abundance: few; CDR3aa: CASSEYTRGRNTEAFF; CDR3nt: TGTGCCAGCAGTGAGTACACCAGGGGACGGAACACTGAAGCTTTCTTT
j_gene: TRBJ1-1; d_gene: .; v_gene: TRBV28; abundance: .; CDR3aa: CASTQAGLNTEAFF; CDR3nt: TGTGCCAGCACCCAGGCAGGGTTGAACACTGAAGCTTTCTTT
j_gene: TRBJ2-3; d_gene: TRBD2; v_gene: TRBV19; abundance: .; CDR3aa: CASRGLAGGGDTQYF; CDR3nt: TGTGCCAGTAGGGGACTAGCGGGAGGGGGAGATACGCAGTATTTT
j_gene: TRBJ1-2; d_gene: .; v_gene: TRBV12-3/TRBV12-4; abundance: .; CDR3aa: CASSDRPRNYGYTF; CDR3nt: TGTGCCAGCAGCGACCGTCCCCGAAACTATGGCTACACCTTC
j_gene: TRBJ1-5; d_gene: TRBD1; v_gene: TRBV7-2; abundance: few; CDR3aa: CASSLGDRQPQHF; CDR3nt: TGTGCCAGCAGCCTAGGGGACAGACAGCCCCAGCATTTT
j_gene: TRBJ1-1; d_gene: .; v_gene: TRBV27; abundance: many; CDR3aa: CASTGVGTEAFF; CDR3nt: TGTGCCAGCACAGGGGTAGGGACTGAAGCTTTCTTT
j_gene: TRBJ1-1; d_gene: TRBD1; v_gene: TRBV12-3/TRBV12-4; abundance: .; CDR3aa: CASSLATGQPIMNTEAFF; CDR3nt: TGTGCCAGCAGTTTAGCGACGGGACAGCCGATCATGAACACTGAAGCTTTCTTT
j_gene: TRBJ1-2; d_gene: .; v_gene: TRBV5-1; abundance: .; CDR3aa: CASSLGDKAYYGYTF; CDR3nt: TGCGCCAGCAGCTTGGGAGACAAGGCTTACTATGGCTACACCTTC
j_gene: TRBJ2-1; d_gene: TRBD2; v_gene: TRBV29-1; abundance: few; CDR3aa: CSVVTGSGSSSYNEQFF; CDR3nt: TGCAGCGTTGTCACTGGTAGCGGGAGCTCCTCCTACAATGAGCAGTTCTTC
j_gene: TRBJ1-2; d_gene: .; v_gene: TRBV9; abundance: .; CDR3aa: CASSNMGFSNYGYTF; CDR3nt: TGTGCCAGCAGCAATATGGGGTTTTCTAACTATGGCTACACCTTC
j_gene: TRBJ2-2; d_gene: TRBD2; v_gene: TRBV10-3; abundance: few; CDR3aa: CAIRLAGGPDTGELFF; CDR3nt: TGTGCCATCAGACTAGCGGGAGGGCCCGACACCGGGGAGCTGTTTTTT
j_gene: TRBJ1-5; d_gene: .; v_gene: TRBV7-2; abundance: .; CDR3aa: CASRFDSNQPQHF; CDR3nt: TGTGCCAGCAGATTCGATAGCAATCAGCCCCAGCATTTT
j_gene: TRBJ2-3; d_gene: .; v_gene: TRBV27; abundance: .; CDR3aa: CASGQWWELYSDTQYF; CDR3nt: TGTGCCAGCGGCCAATGGTGGGAGCTATACTCAGATACGCAGTATTTT
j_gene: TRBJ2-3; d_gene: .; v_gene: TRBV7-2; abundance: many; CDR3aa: CASSWVGFATDTQYF; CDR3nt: TGTGCCAGCAGCTGGGTGGGGTTCGCCACAGATACGCAGTATTTT
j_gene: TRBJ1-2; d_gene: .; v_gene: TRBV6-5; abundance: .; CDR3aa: CASSWAGVDGYTF; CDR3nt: TGTGCCAGCAGTTGGGCGGGGGTAGATGGCTACACCTTC
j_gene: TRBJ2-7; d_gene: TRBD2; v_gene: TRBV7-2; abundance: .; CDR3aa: CASSPTGLAGYEQYF; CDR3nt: TGTGCCAGCAGCCCTACGGGACTAGCGGGATACGAGCAGTACTTC
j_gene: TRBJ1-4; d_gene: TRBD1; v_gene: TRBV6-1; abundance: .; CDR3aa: CASTGRGLHEKLFF; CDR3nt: TGTGCCAGCACGGGCAGGGGGCTTCATGAAAAACTGTTTTTT
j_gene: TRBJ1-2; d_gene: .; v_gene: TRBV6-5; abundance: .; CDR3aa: CASSYSSGFGYTF; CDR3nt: TGTGCCAGCAGTTACTCATCAGGTTTTGGCTACACCTTC
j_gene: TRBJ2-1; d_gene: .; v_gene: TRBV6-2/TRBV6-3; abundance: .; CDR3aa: CASSYEILNEQFF; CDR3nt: TGTGCCAGCAGTTACGAGATCCTCAATGAGCAGTTCTTC
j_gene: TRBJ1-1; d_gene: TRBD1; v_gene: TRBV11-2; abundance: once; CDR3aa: CASSRPQGNSEAFF; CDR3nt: TGTGCCAGCAGCCGCCCACAGGGGAACTCTGAAGCTTTCTTT
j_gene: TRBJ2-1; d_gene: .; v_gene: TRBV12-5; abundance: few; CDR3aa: CASGPHSGEQFF; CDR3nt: TGTGCTAGTGGTCCCCATTCTGGTGAGCAGTTCTTC
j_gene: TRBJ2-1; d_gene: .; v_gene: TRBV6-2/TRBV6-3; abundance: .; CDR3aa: CASGDGGQFF; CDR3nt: TGTGCCAGCGGGGACGGGGGACAGTTCTTC
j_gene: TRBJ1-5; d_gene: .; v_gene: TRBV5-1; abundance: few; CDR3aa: CASSLGNGGPNQPQHF; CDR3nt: TGCGCCAGCAGCTTGGGGAATGGCGGACCCAATCAGCCCCAGCATTTT
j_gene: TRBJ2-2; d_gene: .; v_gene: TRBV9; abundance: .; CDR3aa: CASSVATPNTGELFF; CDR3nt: TGTGCCAGCAGCGTAGCTACTCCCAACACCGGGGAGCTGTTTTTT
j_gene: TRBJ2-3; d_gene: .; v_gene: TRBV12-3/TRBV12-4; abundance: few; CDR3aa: CASSLWVTDTQYF; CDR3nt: TGTGCCAGCAGTTTATGGGTCACAGATACGCAGTATTTT
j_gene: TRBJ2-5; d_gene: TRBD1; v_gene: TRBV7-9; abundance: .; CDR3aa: CASSLYQGALETQYF; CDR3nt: TGTGCCAGCAGCTTATATCAGGGGGCTTTGGAGACCCAGTACTTC
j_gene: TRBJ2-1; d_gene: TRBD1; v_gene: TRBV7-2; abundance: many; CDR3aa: CASSLITGGNEQFF; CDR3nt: TGTGCCAGCAGCTTAATTACAGGGGGCAATGAGCAGTTCTTC
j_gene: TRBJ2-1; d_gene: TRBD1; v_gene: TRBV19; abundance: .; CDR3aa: CASRVETGGEQFF; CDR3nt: TGTGCCAGTAGGGTGGAGACAGGGGGTGAGCAGTTCTTC
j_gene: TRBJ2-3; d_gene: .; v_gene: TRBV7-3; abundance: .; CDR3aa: CASSPGASDTQYF; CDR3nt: TGTGCCAGCAGCCCAGGGGCCTCAGATACGCAGTATTTT
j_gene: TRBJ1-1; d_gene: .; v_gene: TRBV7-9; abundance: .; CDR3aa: CASSPRESTMNTEAFF; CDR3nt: TGTGCCAGCAGCCCTCGGGAGAGTACAATGAACACTGAAGCTTTCTTT
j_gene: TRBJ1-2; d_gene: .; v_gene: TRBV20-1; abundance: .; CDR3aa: CSAREEDRFYGYTF; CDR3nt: TGCAGTGCTAGAGAGGAGGACAGATTCTATGGCTACACCTTC
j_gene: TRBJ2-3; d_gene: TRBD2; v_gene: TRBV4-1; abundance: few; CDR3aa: CASSQEPSVSSGRALNTQYF; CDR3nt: TGCGCCAGCAGCCAAGAGCCTTCGGTCTCTAGCGGGAGGGCCCTGAATACGCAGTATTTT
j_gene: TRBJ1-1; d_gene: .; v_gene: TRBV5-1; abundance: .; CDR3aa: CASSLGAGAAQRPEAFF; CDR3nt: TGCGCCAGCAGCTTGGGGGCAGGGGCCGCCCAACGCCCTGAAGCTTTCTTT
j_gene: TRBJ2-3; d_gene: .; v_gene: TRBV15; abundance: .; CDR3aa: CATSRLRDRDTQYF; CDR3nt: TGTGCCACCAGCAGGCTCCGAGACCGAGATACGCAGTATTTT
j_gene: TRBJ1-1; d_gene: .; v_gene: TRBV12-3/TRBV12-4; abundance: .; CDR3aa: CASRLRGGADTEAFF; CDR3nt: TGTGCCAGCAGGCTTAGGGGGGGCGCGGACACTGAAGCTTTCTTT
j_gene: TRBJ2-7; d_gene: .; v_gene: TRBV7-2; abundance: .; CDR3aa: CASSLDGIKYEQYF; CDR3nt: TGTGCCAGCAGCTTAGATGGGATTAAATACGAGCAGTACTTC
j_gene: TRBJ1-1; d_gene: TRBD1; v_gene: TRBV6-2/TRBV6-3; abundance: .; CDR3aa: CASIPPRGLGNTEAFF; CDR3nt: TGTGCCAGCATTCCCCCCAGGGGGCTAGGGAACACTGAAGCTTTCTTT
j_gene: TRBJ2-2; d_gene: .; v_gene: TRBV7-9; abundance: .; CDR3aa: CASSYIATAGELFF; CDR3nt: TGTGCCAGCAGCTATATAGCTACCGCCGGGGAGCTGTTTTTT
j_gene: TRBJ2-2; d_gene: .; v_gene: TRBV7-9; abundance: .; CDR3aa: CASSLGFPSGRRNTGELFF; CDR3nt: TGTGCCAGCAGCTTAGGTTTTCCTTCTGGGAGAAGGAACACCGGGGAGCTGTTTTTT